This TCR beta chain was sequenced in a study of CD8+CD57+ T cells in acquired aplastic anemia. As for the study in general: Sorted CD4+ and CD8+ cells yielded 3.2 ug of DNA on average.

Individuals selected for sequencing had exhibited CD8+CD57+ cell expansion on flow cytometry. Genomic DNA constituted the template upon which TCR beta VDJ and CDR3 profiling was performed. TCRdb fed the reads into MiXCR, producing one record per CDR3 protein. The table lists over 250,000 distinct CDR3 sequences, 56% of them singletons, with under 1.5% in the top ten. The germline V gene encodes CDR1 SGHTA and CDR2 FQGTGA. Deletions cut 5 bases from V and 10 bases from J, with 12 bases between. This CDR3 has 12 amino acids. The receptor comes from a human donor with aplastic anemia. The source material was sorted CD4+, CD8+, or CD8+CD57+ T cells (not recorded which) from PBMCs. This chain joins TRBV7-3 and TRBJ2-1; D is ambiguous. The CDR3: CASSDHRAEQFF. For the CDR3, the DNA is TGTGCCAGCAGCGACCACCGGGCCGAGCAGTTCTTC.